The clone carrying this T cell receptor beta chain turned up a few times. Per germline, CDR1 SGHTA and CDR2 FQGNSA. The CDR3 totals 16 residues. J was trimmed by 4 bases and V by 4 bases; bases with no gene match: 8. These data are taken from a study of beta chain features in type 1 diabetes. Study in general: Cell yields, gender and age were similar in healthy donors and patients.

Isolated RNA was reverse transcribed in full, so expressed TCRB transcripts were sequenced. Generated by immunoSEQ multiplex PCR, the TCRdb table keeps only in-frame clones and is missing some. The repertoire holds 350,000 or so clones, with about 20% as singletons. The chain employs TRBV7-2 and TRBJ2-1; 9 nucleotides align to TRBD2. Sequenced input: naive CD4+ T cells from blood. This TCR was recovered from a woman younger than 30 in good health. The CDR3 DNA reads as TGTGCCAGCAGCTCGACGGGACTAGCTAGATACAATGAGCAGTTCTTC. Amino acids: CASSSTGLARYNEQFF.